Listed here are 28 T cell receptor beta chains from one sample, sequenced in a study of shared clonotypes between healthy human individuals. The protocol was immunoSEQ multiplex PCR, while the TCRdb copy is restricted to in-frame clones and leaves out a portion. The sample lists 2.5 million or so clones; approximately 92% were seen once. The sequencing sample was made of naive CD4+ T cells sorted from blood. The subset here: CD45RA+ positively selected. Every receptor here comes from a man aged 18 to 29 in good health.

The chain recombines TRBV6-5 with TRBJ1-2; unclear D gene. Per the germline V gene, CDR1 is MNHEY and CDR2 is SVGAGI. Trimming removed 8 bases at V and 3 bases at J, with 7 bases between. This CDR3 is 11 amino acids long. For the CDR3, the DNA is TGTGCCAGCGGAGTATACTATGGCTACACCTTC. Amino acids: CASGVYYGYTF.

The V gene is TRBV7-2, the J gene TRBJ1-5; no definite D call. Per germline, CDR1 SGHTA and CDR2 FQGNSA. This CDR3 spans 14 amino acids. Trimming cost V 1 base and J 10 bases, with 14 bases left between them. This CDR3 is CASSLVLEVPPQHF. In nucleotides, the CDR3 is TGTGCCAGCAGCTTAGTGTTAGAGGTTCCACCCCAGCATTTT.

The CDR3 DNA reads TGTGCTAGTGGTTTGTCTCCCGGGGAGCTGTTTTTT. It translates to CASGLSPGELFF. This chain joins TRBV12-5 and TRBJ2-2; D ambiguous. This CDR3 contains 12 residues. Germline lookup yields CDR1 LGHNT and CDR2 FRNRAP. V shed 2 bases and J shed 6 bases, with 4 bases lying between them.

The CDR3 region has the DNA TGTGCCAGCAGGCCCGGGACAGGGAACACTGAAGCTTTCTTT. This encodes CASRPGTGNTEAFF. The V call is TRBV7-9, the J call TRBJ1-1; 8 bases are a match to TRBD1. Looked up from germline, CDR1 is SEHNR and CDR2 is FQNEAQ (reference sequence). The CDR3 loop spans 14 amino acids. J lost 1 base, V lost 6 bases, and 4 bases had no gene match.

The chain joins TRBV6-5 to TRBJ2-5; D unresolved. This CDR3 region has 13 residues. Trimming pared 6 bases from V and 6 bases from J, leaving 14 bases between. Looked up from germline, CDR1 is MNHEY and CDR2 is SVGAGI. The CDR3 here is CASRKDGVKTQYF. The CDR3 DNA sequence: TGTGCCAGCAGGAAGGACGGAGTCAAGACCCAGTACTTC.

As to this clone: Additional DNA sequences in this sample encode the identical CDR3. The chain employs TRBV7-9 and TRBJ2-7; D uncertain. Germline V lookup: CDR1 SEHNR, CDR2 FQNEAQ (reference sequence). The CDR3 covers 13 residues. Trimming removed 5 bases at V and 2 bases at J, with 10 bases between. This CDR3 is CASSHWTAYEQYF. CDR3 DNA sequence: TGTGCCAGCAGCCACTGGACGGCCTACGAGCAGTACTTC.

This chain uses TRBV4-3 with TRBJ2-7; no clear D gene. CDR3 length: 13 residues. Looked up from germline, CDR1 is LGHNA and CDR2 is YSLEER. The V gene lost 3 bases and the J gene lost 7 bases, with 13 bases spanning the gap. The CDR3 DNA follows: TGCGCCAGCAGCCAGGGTCTAGATGGGGAGCAGTACTTC. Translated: CASSQGLDGEQYF.

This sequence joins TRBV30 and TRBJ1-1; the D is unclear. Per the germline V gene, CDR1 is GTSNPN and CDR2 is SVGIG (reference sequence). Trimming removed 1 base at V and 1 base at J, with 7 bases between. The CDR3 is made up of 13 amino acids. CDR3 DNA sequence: TGTGCCTGGAGTGGACTCGGGAACACTGAAGCTTTCTTT. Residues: CAWSGLGNTEAFF.

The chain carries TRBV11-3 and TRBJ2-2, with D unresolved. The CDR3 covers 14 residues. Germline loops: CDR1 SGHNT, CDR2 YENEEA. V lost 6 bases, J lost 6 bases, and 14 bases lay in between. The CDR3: CASSPFAMAGELFF. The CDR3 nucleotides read TGTGCCAGCAGTCCCTTTGCGATGGCCGGGGAGCTGTTTTTT.

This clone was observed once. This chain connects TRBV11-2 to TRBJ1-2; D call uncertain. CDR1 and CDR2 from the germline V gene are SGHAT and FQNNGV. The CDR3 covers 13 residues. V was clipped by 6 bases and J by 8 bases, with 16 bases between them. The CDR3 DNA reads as TGTGCCAGCAGGCTGGACCCTACGTCGGGCTACACCTTC. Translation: CASRLDPTSGYTF.

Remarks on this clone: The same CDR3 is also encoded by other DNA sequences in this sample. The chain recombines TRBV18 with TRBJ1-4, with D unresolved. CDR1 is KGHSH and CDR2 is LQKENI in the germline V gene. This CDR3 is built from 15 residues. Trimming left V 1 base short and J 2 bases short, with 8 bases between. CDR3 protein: CASSPREGTNEKLFF. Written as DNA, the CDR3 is TGTGCCAGCTCACCACGGGAAGGCACTAATGAAAAACTGTTTTTT.

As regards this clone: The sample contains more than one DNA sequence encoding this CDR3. The DNA of the CDR3 is TGCGCCAGCAGCCCCGGGACTATAGAGACCCAGTACTTC. Protein sequence: CASSPGTIETQYF. The J gene is TRBJ2-5, the V gene TRBV5-1; 7 bases match TRBD2. Trimming at V came to 4 bases and at J to 4 bases, leaving 4 bases not matched to a gene. This CDR3 has 13 amino acids. The germline V gene has CDR1 SGHRS and CDR2 YFSETQ.

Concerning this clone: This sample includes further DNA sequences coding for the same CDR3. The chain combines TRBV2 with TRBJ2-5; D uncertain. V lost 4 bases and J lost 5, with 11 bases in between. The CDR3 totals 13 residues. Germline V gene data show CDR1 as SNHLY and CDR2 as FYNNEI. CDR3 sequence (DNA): TGTGCCAGCAGTGTTAGAGGCAGGGAGACCCAGTACTTC. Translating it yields CASSVRGRETQYF.

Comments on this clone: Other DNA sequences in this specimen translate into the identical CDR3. The CDR3 reads CASSSNTDTQYF. In DNA, the CDR3 is TGCGCCAGCAGCAGCAACACAGATACGCAGTATTTT. V is TRBV5-1 and J is TRBJ2-3, with D hard to call. V lost 4 bases and J 2 bases, leaving 5 bases between the germline ends. This CDR3 contains 12 residues. Looked up from germline, CDR1 is SGHRS and CDR2 is YFSETQ.

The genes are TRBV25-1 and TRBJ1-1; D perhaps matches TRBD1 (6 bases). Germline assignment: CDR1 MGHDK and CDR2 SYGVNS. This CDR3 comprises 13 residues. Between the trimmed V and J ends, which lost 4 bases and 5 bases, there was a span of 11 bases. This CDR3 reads CASSGDTGTEAFF. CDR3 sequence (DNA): TGTGCCAGCAGTGGGGACACAGGGACTGAAGCTTTCTTT.

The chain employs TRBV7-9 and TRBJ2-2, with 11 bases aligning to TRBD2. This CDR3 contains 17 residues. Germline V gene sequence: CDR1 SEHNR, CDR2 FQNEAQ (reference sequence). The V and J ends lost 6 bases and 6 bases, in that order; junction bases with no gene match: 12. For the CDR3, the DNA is TGTGCCAGCAGAAAACGACTAGCGGGGCCCGGGGCCGGGGAGCTGTTTTTT. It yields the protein CASRKRLAGPGAGELFF. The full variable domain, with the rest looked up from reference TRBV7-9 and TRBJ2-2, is DTGVSQNPRHKITKRGQNVTFRCDPISEHNRLYWYRQTLGQGPEFLTYFQNEAQLEKSRLLSDRFSAERPKGSFSTLEIQRTEQGDSAMYLCASRKRLAGPGAGELFFGEGSRLTVL.

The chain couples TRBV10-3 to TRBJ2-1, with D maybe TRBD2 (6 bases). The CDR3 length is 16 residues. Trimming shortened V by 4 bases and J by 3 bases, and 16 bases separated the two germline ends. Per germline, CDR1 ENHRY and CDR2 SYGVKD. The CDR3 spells CAISGLGPGDYNEQFF. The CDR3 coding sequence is TGTGCCATCAGTGGTTTGGGACCGGGAGACTACAATGAGCAGTTCTTC.

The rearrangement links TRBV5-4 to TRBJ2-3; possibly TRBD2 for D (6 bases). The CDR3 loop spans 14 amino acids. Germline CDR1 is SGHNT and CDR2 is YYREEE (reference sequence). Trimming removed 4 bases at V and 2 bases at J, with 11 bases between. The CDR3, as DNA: TGTGCCAGCAGCCTACGGACTACCACAGATACGCAGTATTTT. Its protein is CASSLRTTTDTQYF.

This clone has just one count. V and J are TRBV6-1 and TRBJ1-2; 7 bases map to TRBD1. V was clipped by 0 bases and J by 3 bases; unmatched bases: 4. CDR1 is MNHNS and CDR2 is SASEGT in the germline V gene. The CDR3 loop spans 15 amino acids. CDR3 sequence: CASSEAGQPYYGYTF. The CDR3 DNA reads TGTGCCAGCAGTGAAGCGGGACAGCCTTACTATGGCTACACCTTC.

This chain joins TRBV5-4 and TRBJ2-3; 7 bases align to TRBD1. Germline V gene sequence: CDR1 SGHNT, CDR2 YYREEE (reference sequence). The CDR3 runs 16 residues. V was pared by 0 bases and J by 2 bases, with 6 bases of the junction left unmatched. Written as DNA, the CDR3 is TGTGCCAGCAGCTTGGCACAGGGGTTGGCCACAGATACGCAGTATTTT. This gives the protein CASSLAQGLATDTQYF.

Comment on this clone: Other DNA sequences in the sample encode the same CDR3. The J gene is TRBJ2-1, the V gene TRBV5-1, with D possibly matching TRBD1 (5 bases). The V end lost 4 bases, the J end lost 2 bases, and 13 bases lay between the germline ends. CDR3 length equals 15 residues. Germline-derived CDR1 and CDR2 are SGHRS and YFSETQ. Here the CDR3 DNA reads TGCGCCAGCAGCCTTCTCGACAGTACCTACAATGAGCAGTTCTTC. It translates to CASSLLDSTYNEQFF.

The CDR3 DNA reads TGTGCCAGCAGTTACTCCCCGGGACAGGGCCAACTAAAGGGCTATGGCTACACCTTC. This gives the protein CASSYSPGQGQLKGYGYTF. The chain couples TRBV6-7 to TRBJ1-2; 9 nucleotides match TRBD1. TRBV6-7 is marked as an open reading frame, function uncertain. V was clipped by 0 bases and J by 4 bases; unmatched bases: 15. The CDR3 sequence is 19 residues long.

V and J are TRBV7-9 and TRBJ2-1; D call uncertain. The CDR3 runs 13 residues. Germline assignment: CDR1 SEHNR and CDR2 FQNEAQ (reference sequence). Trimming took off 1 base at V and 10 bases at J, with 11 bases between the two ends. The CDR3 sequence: CASSLDVTAEQFF. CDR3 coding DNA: TGTGCCAGCAGCTTAGATGTGACGGCCGAGCAGTTCTTC.

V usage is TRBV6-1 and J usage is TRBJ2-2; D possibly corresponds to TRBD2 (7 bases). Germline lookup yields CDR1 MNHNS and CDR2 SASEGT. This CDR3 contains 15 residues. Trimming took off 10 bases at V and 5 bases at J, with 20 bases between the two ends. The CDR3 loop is CATAGGGPYTGELFF. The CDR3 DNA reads TGTGCCACCGCTGGGGGGGGGCCTTATACCGGGGAGCTGTTTTTT.

The chain's CDR3 is CAWSVAGASKAFF. The CDR3, as DNA: TGTGCCTGGAGTGTAGCGGGTGCTTCCAAAGCTTTCTTT. This chain links TRBV30 with TRBJ1-1; no clear D gene. V lost 0 bases and J lost 9, with 14 bases in between. Per the germline V gene, CDR1 is GTSNPN and CDR2 is SVGIG (reference sequence). The length of the CDR3 is 13 residues.

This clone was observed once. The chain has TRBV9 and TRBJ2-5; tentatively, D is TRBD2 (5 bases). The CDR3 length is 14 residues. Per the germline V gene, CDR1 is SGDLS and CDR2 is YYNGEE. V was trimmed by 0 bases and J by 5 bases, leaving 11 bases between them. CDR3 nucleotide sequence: TGTGCCAGCAGCGTAGGATCTCGAGGGGAGACCCAGTACTTC. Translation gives CASSVGSRGETQYF.

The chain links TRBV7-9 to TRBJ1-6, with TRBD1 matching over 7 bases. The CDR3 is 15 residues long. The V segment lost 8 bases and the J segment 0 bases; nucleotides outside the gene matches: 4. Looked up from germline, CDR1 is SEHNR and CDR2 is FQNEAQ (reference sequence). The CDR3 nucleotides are TGTGCCAGCGGACAGGAAAGCTCCTATAATTCACCCCTCCACTTT. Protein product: CASGQESSYNSPLHF.

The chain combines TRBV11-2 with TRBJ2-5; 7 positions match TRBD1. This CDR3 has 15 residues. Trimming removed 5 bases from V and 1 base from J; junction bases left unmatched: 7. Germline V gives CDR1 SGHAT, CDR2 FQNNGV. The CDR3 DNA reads TGTGCCAGCAGCCCAGACAGGGTTTCCCAAGAGACCCAGTACTTC. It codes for CASSPDRVSQETQYF.